Presented here are 28 T cell receptor beta chains from one specimen sequenced in a study of long-term antiretroviral therapy in people with HIV. Survey-level resolution applied to immunoSEQ assay v3.0. Profiled with immunoSEQ multiplex PCR; TCRdb holds only in-frame clones, not every one. The sample has over 7,500 clones, roughly 82% seen once. This sample comprised unsorted PBMCs, obtained 0.1 years after starting antiretroviral therapy. The receptors stem from a man aged 40-55 years with HIV.

The genes are TRBV29-1 and TRBJ2-7; TRBD1 agrees at 10 bases. The V segment lost 8 bases and the J segment 1 base; nucleotides outside the gene matches: 5. This CDR3 contains 13 residues. CDR1 SQVTM and CDR2 ANQGSEA come from the germline V gene. The CDR3, as DNA: TGCAGCTTCAGACAGGGGGCTTCCTACGAGCAGTACTTC. It yields the protein CSFRQGASYEQYF.

This rearrangement joins TRBV12-5 to TRBJ2-7, with D perhaps assigned TRBD1 or TRBD2 (6 bases each). Trimming left V 7 bases short and J 11 bases short, with 18 bases between. CDR1 and CDR2 from the germline V gene are LGHNT and FRNRAP. The CDR3 totals 12 residues. The CDR3 loop reads CASAGANLREYF. In DNA form, the CDR3 reads TGTGCTAGTGCGGGGGCAAATCTTAGGGAGTACTTC.

The chain carries TRBV7-2 and TRBJ2-7; D is unresolved. Trimming removed 3 bases from V and 2 bases from J, with 14 bases in between. Germline assignment: CDR1 SGHTA and CDR2 FQGNSA. The CDR3 length is 15 residues. CDR3 residues: CASSFLRVETYEQYF. Written as DNA, the CDR3 is TGTGCCAGCAGCTTCCTTAGGGTAGAGACCTACGAGCAGTACTTC.

This chain uses TRBV19 with TRBJ1-5; D unclear. The CDR3 runs to 14 residues. V was clipped by 4 bases and J by 3 bases, with 10 bases between them. CDR1 and CDR2 (germline): LNHDA, SQIVND (reference sequence). CDR3 amino acids: CASSTGIYNQPQHF. CDR3 bases: TGTGCCAGTAGTACCGGGATCTACAATCAGCCCCAGCATTTT.

The chain employs TRBV6-6 and TRBJ2-7; no clear D gene. V was clipped by 5 bases and J by 6 bases, with 11 bases between them. This CDR3 has 12 residues. The germline V gene has CDR1 MNHNY and CDR2 SVGAGI (reference sequence). CDR3 DNA sequence: TGTGCCAGCAGTCAGGCCTCAAGCGAGCAGTACTTC. Translated: CASSQASSEQYF.

V is TRBV14 and J is TRBJ2-7; 7 bases fit TRBD1. The CDR3 is made up of 16 amino acids. With 0 bases clipped from V and 0 bases from J, the junction kept 5 bases outside the gene matches. Germline V gene lookup returns CDR1 SGHDN and CDR2 FVKESK. CDR3 in amino acids: CASSQDIQGSSYEQYF. CDR3 nucleotide sequence: TGTGCCAGCAGCCAAGATATACAGGGGAGCTCCTACGAGCAGTACTTC.

CDR3 coding DNA: TGTGCCAGCAGACCTCGGGCAGGCACTGAAGCTTTCTTT. Protein sequence: CASRPRAGTEAFF. The rearrangement links TRBV6-5 to TRBJ1-1; D ambiguous. Germline lookup yields CDR1 MNHEY and CDR2 SVGAGI. This CDR3 is built from 13 residues. Trimming shortened V by 6 bases and J by 4 bases, and 12 bases separated the two germline ends.

This chain uses TRBV7-6 with TRBJ2-7; a weak D match, TRBD2 (5 bases). The V end was cut by 5 bases, the J end by 6 bases, with 14 bases between. CDR3 length equals 13 residues. CDR1 is SGHVS, CDR2 FNYEAQ, per germline. For the CDR3, the DNA is TGTGCCAGCAGCCCGCGGGTTTCGTCCGAGCAGTACTTC. Encoded protein: CASSPRVSSEQYF.

The CDR3 DNA reads TGTGCCAGCAGCTTAGGGGGTCCGGTGATCTCTGGGGCCAACGTCCTGACTTTC. Translating it yields CASSLGGPVISGANVLTF. The chain has TRBV7-8 and TRBJ2-6; D call uncertain. The CDR3 is made up of 18 amino acids. With 1 base removed from V and 0 bases from J, the gap between germline ends came to 13 bases. The germline CDR1 and CDR2 sequences are SGHVS and FQNEAQ.

The chain combines TRBV5-1 with TRBJ1-1, with D perhaps matching TRBD1 (5 bases). V gave up 3 bases and J gave up 1 base, with 10 bases separating them. CDR1 is SGHRS, CDR2 YFSETQ, per germline. This CDR3 has 14 residues. CDR3 nucleotides: TGCGCCAGCAGCTACGGACACACGAACACTGAAGCTTTCTTT. It is translated as CASSYGHTNTEAFF. The variable domain in full, completed from reference TRBV5-1 and TRBJ1-1, reads KAGVTQTPRYLIKTRGQQVTLSCSPISGHRSVSWYQQTPGQGLQFLFEYFSETQRNKGNFPGRFSGRQFSNSRSEMNVSTLELGDSALYLCASSYGHTNTEAFFGQGTRLTVV.

This clone is medium-sized by share. This chain joins TRBV28 and TRBJ2-3; possible D gene TRBD1, 5 bases. This CDR3 comprises 16 residues. Germline assignment: CDR1 MDHEN and CDR2 SYDVKM. V was cut by 1 base and J by 1 base, with 12 bases left in between. The CDR3 loop reads CASSLLGAEGTDTQYF. The CDR3 region has the DNA TGTGCCAGCAGTTTATTAGGGGCTGAGGGCACAGATACGCAGTATTTT.

This clone has more than one count but fewer than ten. The J gene is TRBJ2-6, the V gene TRBV28; D is perhaps TRBD1 (5 bases). This CDR3 has 15 amino acids. Trimming shortened V by 4 bases and J by 0 bases, and 7 bases separated the two germline ends. Germline V gene lookup returns CDR1 MDHEN and CDR2 SYDVKM. CDR3 DNA: TGTGCCAGCAGTTCCCAGGGCTCTGGGGCCAACGTCCTGACTTTC. Protein sequence: CASSSQGSGANVLTF.

This chain joins TRBV11-2 and TRBJ2-7, with 7 bases matching TRBD1. This CDR3 comprises 15 residues. Germline V gives CDR1 SGHAT, CDR2 FQNNGV. The V and J ends lost 1 base and 2 bases, in that order; junction bases with no gene match: 5. CDR3 nucleotides: TGTGCCAGCAGCTTAGGGACAGGTATTACCTACGAGCAGTACTTC. Translation: CASSLGTGITYEQYF.

V usage is TRBV7-9 and J usage is TRBJ1-2, with a possible D match to TRBD1 (5 bases). This CDR3 region has 13 residues. Germline loops: CDR1 SEHNR, CDR2 FQNEAQ (reference sequence). V was pared by 1 base and J by 2 bases, with 5 bases between. CDR3 DNA: TGTGCCAGCAGCTTAGGGGGGAACTATGGCTACACCTTC. Its translation: CASSLGGNYGYTF.

The chain links TRBV4-3 to TRBJ2-3, with 7 bases fitting TRBD1. J gave up 2 bases and V 2 bases, and 7 bases lay outside the gene matches. Germline V gene sequence: CDR1 LGHNA, CDR2 YSLEER. The CDR3 loop spans 16 amino acids. CDR3: CASSQSTGVTTDTQYF. The CDR3 region has the DNA TGCGCCAGCAGCCAATCAACAGGGGTCACCACAGATACGCAGTATTTT.

This clone was recorded a few times. The CDR3: CASSPLTGNYGYTF. The CDR3 DNA follows: TGCGCCAGCAGCCCGTTGACAGGGAACTATGGCTACACCTTC. V and J are TRBV5-1 and TRBJ1-2; 7 bases match TRBD1. V lost 4 bases, J lost 2 bases, and 5 bases stayed unmatched. Germline CDR1 reads SGHRS; CDR2 reads YFSETQ. The length of the CDR3 is 14 residues.

The V gene is TRBV15, the J gene TRBJ2-2; 10 bases agree with TRBD1. The CDR3 is 15 residues long. V shed 4 bases, J shed 6 bases, and the junction held 5 bases outside the gene matches. Germline CDR1 reads LNHNV; CDR2 reads YYDKDF (reference sequence). This CDR3 reads CATSTRDRGPGELFF. CDR3 DNA sequence: TGTGCCACCAGCACCCGGGACAGGGGCCCCGGGGAGCTGTTTTTT.

This chain links TRBV19 with TRBJ1-5; no clear D gene. Between the trimmed V and J ends, which lost 2 bases and 0 bases, there was a span of 5 bases. Germline CDR1 and CDR2: LNHDA and SQIVND (reference sequence). This CDR3 has 14 amino acids. The CDR3 loop reads CASSILLSNQPQHF. Written as DNA, the CDR3 is TGTGCCAGTAGTATACTCCTTAGCAATCAGCCCCAGCATTTT. The full variable domain, in which reference TRBV19 and TRBJ1-5 provide the parts outside the CDR3, is DGGITQSPKYLFRKEGQNVTLSCEQNLNHDAMYWYRQDPGQGLRLIYYSQIVNDFQKGDIAEGYSVSREKKESFPLTVTSAQKNPTAFYLCASSILLSNQPQHFGDGTRLSIL.

The sample holds one count of this clone. The rearrangement uses TRBV5-5 and TRBJ1-1; no clear D. Germline-derived CDR1 and CDR2 are SGHKS and YYEKEE (reference sequence). The CDR3 runs 12 residues. The V gene lost 0 bases and the J gene lost 8 bases, with 8 bases spanning the gap. The CDR3 bases are TGTGCCAGCAGCTTGGGTCAGATCGAAGCTTTCTTT. Encoded protein: CASSLGQIEAFF.

V is TRBV2 and J is TRBJ1-1; D remains ambiguous. V shed 8 bases and J shed 4 bases, with 17 bases lying between them. This CDR3 contains 14 residues. Germline V gives CDR1 SNHLY, CDR2 FYNNEI. The CDR3 sequence is CASVREGGGTEAFF. In DNA form, the CDR3 reads TGTGCCAGCGTGAGGGAGGGAGGAGGCACTGAAGCTTTCTTT.

The genes are TRBV18 and TRBJ1-2; D is ambiguous. Looked up from germline, CDR1 is KGHSH and CDR2 is LQKENI. The CDR3 extends over 14 amino acids. V was trimmed by 10 bases and J by 8 bases, leaving 23 bases between them. CDR3 nucleotides: TGTGCCACTAGCGTGACGGCCCCCTGGGGAGGCTACACCTTC. This gives the protein CATSVTAPWGGYTF.

This sequence joins TRBV19 and TRBJ2-1, with 7 bases identical to TRBD2. V shed 2 bases and J 0 bases; nucleotides not matched to a gene: 1. The CDR3 has 15 amino acids. Germline V lookup: CDR1 LNHDA, CDR2 SQIVND (reference sequence). CDR3 amino acids: CASSITGGSYNEQFF. The CDR3 DNA follows: TGTGCCAGTAGTATAACGGGGGGCTCCTACAATGAGCAGTTCTTC.

The chain employs TRBV11-2 and TRBJ2-3; D remains ambiguous. The CDR3 is 13 amino acids. Deletions cut 1 base from V and 2 bases from J, with 4 bases between. Looked up from germline, CDR1 is SGHAT and CDR2 is FQNNGV. Here the CDR3 reads CASSLGVTDTQYF. The CDR3 DNA is TGTGCCAGCAGCTTAGGGGTCACAGATACGCAGTATTTT. The variable domain in full, completed from reference TRBV11-2 and TRBJ2-3, reads EAGVAQSPRYKIIEKRQSVAFWCNPISGHATLYWYQQILGQGPKLLIQFQNNGVVDDSQLPKDRFSAERLKGVDSTLKIQPAKLEDSAVYLCASSLGVTDTQYFGPGTRLTVL.

V gene TRBV7-2 combines with J gene TRBJ2-6, with D perhaps TRBD1 or TRBD2 (6 bases each). Looked up from germline, CDR1 is SGHTA and CDR2 is FQGNSA. The CDR3 consists of 18 residues. Trimming left V 1 base short and J 0 bases short, with 13 bases between. CDR3 coding DNA: TGTGCCAGCAGCTTAGGGCCGGGGGCAGGCTCTGGGGCCAACGTCCTGACTTTC. It specifies CASSLGPGAGSGANVLTF.

The V gene is TRBV4-3, the J gene TRBJ2-7; 7 nucleotides match TRBD1. Germline CDR1 reads LGHNA; CDR2 reads YSLEER. This CDR3 region has 16 residues. With V trimmed by 0 bases and J by 3 bases, 8 bases remained unmatched. The CDR3 here is CASSQDSGTALYEQYF. Written as DNA, the CDR3 is TGCGCCAGCAGCCAAGATTCCGGGACAGCCCTCTACGAGCAGTACTTC.

Only one count was recorded for this clone. The chain employs TRBV5-4 and TRBJ2-2; the D gene is possibly TRBD2 (5 bases). Germline values: CDR1 SGHNT, CDR2 YYREEE (reference sequence). CDR3 length: 14 amino acids. V dropped 2 bases and J dropped 6 bases, with 11 bases sitting between them. Here the CDR3 reads CASSFRGLAGELFF. The DNA for the CDR3 is TGTGCCAGCAGCTTCCGAGGGTTGGCCGGGGAGCTGTTTTTT.

This chain joins TRBV18 and TRBJ1-3; maybe TRBD1 (5 bases). The CDR3 extends over 14 amino acids. The germline gives CDR1 KGHSH, CDR2 LQKENI. V was cut by 6 bases and J by 8 bases, with 17 bases left in between. The CDR3 protein is CASSRKQEADTIYF. The CDR3 DNA is TGTGCCAGCTCCCGGAAACAGGAGGCGGACACCATATATTTT.

The chain uses TRBV4-1 and TRBJ2-2, with 7 bases aligning to TRBD1. The CDR3 covers 17 residues. V shed 2 bases, J shed 5 bases, and the junction held 11 bases outside the gene matches. Germline assignment: CDR1 MGHRA and CDR2 YSYEKL. The CDR3 protein is CASSQFLGGGNTGELFF. The CDR3 region has the DNA TGCGCCAGCAGCCAATTTTTAGGGGGCGGCAATACCGGGGAGCTGTTTTTT.